The 6 T cell receptor beta chains given below trace back to one sample, sequenced in a study of T cell responses to AZD1222 COVID-19 vaccine. The assay was immunoSEQ multiplex PCR, and TCRdb's table has in-frame clones only and misses some. The table records under 150,000 clones, approximately 85% of them present only once. Sequenced here: peripheral blood, sampled on day 0 of AZD1222 vaccination. These receptors all stem from an adult in good health.

J is TRBJ2-3 and V is TRBV3-1 (or the pseudogene TRBV3-2); 9 bases match TRBD2. Trimming cost V 2 bases and J 4 bases; bases outside gene matches: 7. The CDR3 extends over 16 amino acids. The germline V gene encodes CDR1 LGHDT and CDR2 YNNKEL (reference sequence). CDR3 in amino acids: CASSQQAGGNADTQYF. CDR3 coding DNA: TGTGCCAGCAGCCAACAAGCGGGAGGTAATGCAGATACGCAGTATTTT.

This chain uses TRBV6-1 with TRBJ2-2, with TRBD2 as a possible D gene (6 bases). V lost 2 bases and J lost 4, with 11 bases in between. CDR1 MNHNS and CDR2 SASEGT come from the germline V gene. This CDR3 is built from 15 residues. CDR3 nucleotides: TGTGCCAGCAGTGAACCCGGGGACTTCACCGGGGAGCTGTTTTTT. It codes for CASSEPGDFTGELFF.

The chain combines TRBV9 with TRBJ2-1; unclear D gene. The V gene lost 0 bases and the J gene lost 5 bases, with 18 bases spanning the gap. Germline V gene data show CDR1 as SGDLS and CDR2 as YYNGEE. The CDR3 extends over 17 amino acids. Here the CDR3 DNA reads TGTGCCAGCAGCGTAGAACCGACCTACCGAAAAAACAATGAGCAGTTCTTC. Translating it yields CASSVEPTYRKNNEQFF.

This clone was recorded only once. This rearrangement joins TRBV6-5 to TRBJ1-3; maybe TRBD1 (5 bases). Germline CDR1 MNHEY, CDR2 SVGAGI. This CDR3 has 16 amino acids. V shed 0 bases and J shed 4 bases, with 13 bases lying between them. In nucleotides, the CDR3 is TGTGCCAGCAGTTACTCGAGGTGGGGGTCGGGAAACACCATATATTTT. Protein: CASSYSRWGSGNTIYF.

This chain joins TRBV18 and TRBJ1-6; a possible D gene is TRBD1 (5 bases). Per germline, CDR1 KGHSH and CDR2 LQKENI. Trimming pared 1 base from V and 7 bases from J, leaving 11 bases between. The CDR3 runs to 15 residues. This CDR3 is CASSPRDGLNSPLHF. CDR3 sequence (DNA): TGTGCCAGCTCACCACGGGACGGGTTAAATTCACCCCTCCACTTT.

In its sample, this clone was seen once. The rearrangement joins TRBV9 to TRBJ2-1, with 9 positions matching TRBD1. The germline CDR1 and CDR2 sequences are SGDLS and YYNGEE. This CDR3 has 13 amino acids. V dropped 7 bases and J dropped 9; count of bases not matched to a gene: 8. In DNA form, the CDR3 reads TGTGCCAGCCGGACAGGGGATCTGGGTGAGCAGTTCTTC. It is translated as CASRTGDLGEQFF.